The 5 T cell receptor beta chains below come from one sample, sequenced in a study of T cells expressing NK-cell markers. TCRdb reprocessed the 5' RACE reads, with one entry per CDR3 protein and no DNA. The sample table sets out a few hundred thousand distinct CDR3 sequences. Sequencing was done on a sample of blood T cells: a sorted CD56 or NKG2C T cell subset, CD4+ or CD8+ T cells, or bulk PBMC T cells (not recorded which). All receptors derive from a man between 18 and 69 years old in good health.

The gene calls are TRBV11-1 and TRBJ2-1; the D gene TCRdb calls, TRBD1, cannot be checked with no DNA. The V gene's germline CDR1 is SGHAT and CDR2 FQDESV (reference sequence). The CDR3 covers 15 residues. The CDR3 protein is CASSDQARGNNEQFF.

The chain carries TRBV18 and TRBJ1-1; TCRdb proposes TRBD1, but this gene call is untestable without DNA. Germline V CDR1 and CDR2: KGHSH, LQKENI. The CDR3 spans 14 residues. CDR3: CASSLEGQGTEAFF. The variable domain in full, completed from reference TRBV18 and TRBJ1-1, reads NAGVMQNPRHLVRRRGQEARLRCSPMKGHSHVYWYRQLPEEGLKFMVYLQKENIIDESGMPKERFSAEFPKEGPSILRIQQVVRGDSAAYFCASSLEGQGTEAFFGQGTRLTVV.

The chain employs TRBV20-1 and TRBJ2-1; no DNA is available, so the TRBD1 call from TCRdb remains unchecked. The CDR3 totals 12 residues. Per germline, CDR1 DFQATT and CDR2 SNEGSKA (reference sequence). This CDR3 is CSATGGVYEQFF.

The chain links TRBV5-6 to TRBJ2-5; TCRdb gives TRBD2 as the D gene, but with no DNA this cannot be confirmed. This CDR3 region has 15 residues. Per germline, CDR1 SGHDT and CDR2 YYEEEE. The CDR3: CASSLDFPREETQYF.

The chain combines TRBV20-1 with TRBJ1-6; no DNA is available, so the TRBD1 call from TCRdb remains unchecked. This CDR3 has 14 amino acids. CDR1 is DFQATT, CDR2 SNEGSKA, per germline (reference sequence). The CDR3 protein is CSARMTGFRSPLHF.